In this sample, the clone carrying this T cell receptor beta chain turned up many times. Its target is unknown. The CDR3 regions of TCR beta were amplified from RNA transcripts. Researchers ran a first-round RT-PCR on the TCR CDR3 using the HTBI primer set. TCRdb re-called the multiplex PCR reads through MiXCR, storing one row per CDR3 protein. The profile covers approximately 600,000 distinct CDR3 sequences, with about a fifth appearing a single time and approximately 30% taken by the ten largest. Ophthalmopathy cases met thresholds of Clinical Activity Score at least 3, NOSPECS grade at least 4 and duration under 3 months. Diagnoses rested on clinical symptoms, serum thyroxine and TRAb, thyroid ultrasound and orbital computed tomography. Between the trimmed V and J ends, which lost 0 bases and 0 bases, there was a span of 12 bases. The CDR3 totals 16 residues. Germline-derived CDR1 and CDR2 are SGHVS and FQNEAQ.

This entry belongs to a study of T cells in Graves' hyperthyroidism and ophthalmopathy. The study, taken as a whole, reports: Separation of ophthalmopathy from stable hyperthyroidism was achieved by a 13 V-J model. The majority of expanded thyroid clonotypes above 0.001 also appeared in blood.

The sequence was obtained from a man in his thirties or forties with Graves' ophthalmopathy. The sequenced material came from blood. This chain connects TRBV7-8 to TRBJ2-7; unclear D gene. This CDR3 reads CASSLAREVPSYEQYF. The CDR3 bases are TGTGCCAGCAGCTTAGCGCGCGAAGTCCCCTCCTACGAGCAGTACTTC. Based on the CDR3 plus reference TRBV7-8 and TRBJ2-7, the full variable domain is GAGVSQSPRYKVAKRGQDVALRCDPISGHVSLFWYQQALGQGPEFLTYFQNEAQLDKSGLPSDRFFAERPEGSVSTLKIQRTQQEDSAVYLCASSLAREVPSYEQYFGPGTRLTVT.